These 23 T cell receptor beta chains originate from one sample sequenced in a study of graft-versus-host responses after intestinal transplantation. TCRdb's copy holds only in-frame clones and misses some; the assay was immunoSEQ multiplex PCR. Of tens of thousands of clones listed, 90% to 95% were seen once; the top ten hold 5% to 6.5%. The material sequenced was PBMCs, taken more than 750 days after a first intestinal transplant, on the day of a second. The origin of the receptors is a human patient who received an intestinal transplant, so some T cells may come from the graft donor.

The chain combines TRBV5-1 with TRBJ2-7; weak D call: TRBD2 (7 bases). CDR3 length equals 17 residues. CDR1 and CDR2 (germline): SGHRS, YFSETQ. Trimming took off 0 bases at V and 0 bases at J, with 16 bases between the two ends. For the CDR3, the DNA is TGCGCCAGCAGCTTGGCCTGGGGGGGCAGCATCTCCTACGAGCAGTACTTC. Its translation is CASSLAWGGSISYEQYF.

The chain is built from TRBV6-1 and TRBJ1-1; D remains unclear. The germline CDR1 and CDR2 sequences are MNHNS and SASEGT. The CDR3 contains 14 residues. Between the trimmed V and J ends, which lost 6 bases and 7 bases, there was a span of 18 bases. The CDR3 protein is CASSATVSLDEAFF. The CDR3 DNA is TGTGCCAGCAGCGCGACGGTCAGCTTAGATGAAGCTTTCTTT.

The rearrangement uses TRBV28 and TRBJ2-7; D is unresolved. CDR1 is MDHEN, CDR2 SYDVKM, per germline. CDR3 length: 12 residues. The ends were cut back, 6 bases at V and 7 bases at J, with 13 bases in the middle. The chain's CDR3 is CASSFSPREQYF. The CDR3, as DNA: TGTGCCAGCAGCTTCTCCCCTCGGGAGCAGTACTTC.

Regarding this clone: The same CDR3 is also encoded by other DNA sequences in this sample. This rearrangement joins TRBV6-5 to TRBJ2-7; maybe TRBD1 (6 bases). The V end lost 2 bases, the J end lost 6 bases, and 14 bases lay between the germline ends. Germline loops: CDR1 MNHEY, CDR2 SVGAGI. The CDR3 has 14 amino acids. This CDR3 reads CASSYGGEGSEQYF. The DNA of the CDR3 is TGTGCCAGCAGTTACGGGGGCGAGGGATCCGAGCAGTACTTC.

The chain links TRBV6-5 to TRBJ1-2; TRBD1 agrees at 8 bases. The CDR3 totals 15 residues. CDR1 and CDR2 (germline): MNHEY, SVGAGI. The J segment lost 5 bases and the V segment lost 5 bases, leaving 10 bases of the junction unmatched. The DNA for the CDR3 is TGTGCCAGCAGTCCCACAGGGGGATCTTTTTATGGCTACACCTTC. This gives the protein CASSPTGGSFYGYTF.

With regard to this clone: At the DNA level, this CDR3 is encoded by other sequences in the same sample as well. The chain's CDR3 is CASSDPTEGGGIQETQYF. CDR3 nucleotides: TGTGCCAGCAGTGATCCAACGGAGGGAGGGGGGATACAGGAGACCCAGTACTTC. This chain links TRBV6-1 with TRBJ2-5; possibly TRBD2 for D (7 bases). Trimming pared 3 bases from V and 5 bases from J, leaving 25 bases between. CDR1 is MNHNS, CDR2 SASEGT, per germline. This CDR3 comprises 18 residues.

The genes are TRBV14 and TRBJ1-3; D unclear. The CDR3 runs 14 residues. Looked up from germline, CDR1 is SGHDN and CDR2 is FVKESK. Trimming took 0 bases from V and 7 from J, leaving 10 bases between them. Here the CDR3 DNA reads TGTGCCAGCAGCCAAGATACTTCTCGGAACACCATATATTTT. It yields the protein CASSQDTSRNTIYF.

This clone appeared a single time. This chain links TRBV27 with TRBJ2-7, with no clear D. Looked up from germline, CDR1 is MNHEY and CDR2 is SMNVEV (reference sequence). Trimming took off 5 bases at V and 3 bases at J, with 14 bases between the two ends. The CDR3 covers 14 residues. For the CDR3, the DNA is TGTGCCAGCAGTCTAACCGGCTCGTACTACGAGCAGTACTTC. Protein product: CASSLTGSYYEQYF.

This chain connects TRBV6-5 to TRBJ1-2; D unresolved. Trimming pared 0 bases from V and 1 base from J, leaving 6 bases between. This CDR3 has 14 amino acids. Germline CDR1 and CDR2: MNHEY and SVGAGI. CDR3 DNA: TGTGCCAGCAGTTACTCTGGGCTTAACTATGGCTACACCTTC. Its translation is CASSYSGLNYGYTF.

This clone was detected only a few times. Compared with germline, one end of the junction differs, possibly owing to a read error. V is TRBV7-7 and J is TRBJ2-5, with D perhaps assigned TRBD1 or TRBD2 (5 bases each). The CDR3 spans 13 residues. CDR1 and CDR2 (germline): SSHAT, FNYEAQ (reference sequence). For the CDR3, the DNA is TGTGCTAGCAGCTTAGCTTTACTGGGGGCCCAGTACTTC. This translates into CASSLALLGAQYF.

This chain connects TRBV7-3 to TRBJ2-1; 8 bases match TRBD2. The J segment lost 7 bases and the V segment lost 0 bases, leaving 5 bases of the junction unmatched. Germline lookup yields CDR1 SGHTA and CDR2 FQGTGA. The CDR3 totals 15 residues. The CDR3, as DNA: TGTGCCAGCAGCTTAACGCCCGGGGGGGTAAATGAGCAGTTCTTC. Its protein is CASSLTPGGVNEQFF.

This clone was seen only once. V is TRBV27 and J is TRBJ2-7; 10 bases are a match to TRBD2. The CDR3 contains 17 residues. The junction had 12 bases not matched to a gene; V was cut back by 5 bases and J by 2 bases. The germline CDR1 and CDR2 sequences are MNHEY and SMNVEV (reference sequence). This CDR3 reads CASSTLAGATAPYEQYF. The CDR3 nucleotides read TGTGCCAGCAGTACCCTAGCGGGAGCCACCGCCCCCTACGAGCAGTACTTC.

The V gene is TRBV6-5, the J gene TRBJ2-3; D unclear. V was trimmed by 5 bases and J by 6 bases, leaving 15 bases between them. Germline V CDR1 and CDR2: MNHEY, SVGAGI. The CDR3 is made up of 14 amino acids. The CDR3 protein is CASSPSLQEDTQYF. The CDR3 DNA is TGTGCCAGCAGTCCTTCACTGCAGGAGGATACGCAGTATTTT.

This rearrangement joins TRBV5-1 to TRBJ2-7, with a weak D call TRBD1 (7 bases). V dropped 4 bases and J dropped 2 bases, with 22 bases sitting between them. Germline V lookup: CDR1 SGHRS, CDR2 YFSETQ. The CDR3 sequence is 17 residues long. CDR3 DNA: TGCGCCAGCAGCCCACGGGAGCCCGGGACAGAGGCCTACGAGCAGTACTTC. Translation gives CASSPREPGTEAYEQYF.

This chain connects TRBV6-5 to TRBJ2-1, with D perhaps matching TRBD1 (7 bases). CDR1 and CDR2 (germline): MNHEY, SVGAGI. CDR3 length equals 15 residues. V lost 0 bases, J lost 10 bases, and 16 bases lay in between. This CDR3 is CASSYSMAGGWEQFF. DNA of the CDR3: TGTGCCAGCAGTTACTCCATGGCAGGGGGGTGGGAGCAGTTCTTC.

This clone appeared once. This chain uses TRBV10-3 with TRBJ2-7, with D perhaps matching TRBD1 or TRBD2 (5 bases each). CDR1 and CDR2 from the germline V gene are ENHRY and SYGVKD. V lost 2 bases to trimming and J lost 5 bases, with 16 bases between them. This CDR3 contains 15 residues. For the CDR3, the DNA is TGTGCCATCAGTGAGCCTGTGGGGGAAACTCACGAGCAGTACTTC. As protein: CAISEPVGETHEQYF.

The CDR3 is CASTQDRGQPQHF. DNA for the CDR3: TGTGCCAGTACCCAGGACAGGGGCCAGCCCCAGCATTTT. The chain recombines TRBV19 with TRBJ1-5; 9 positions agree with TRBD1. The CDR3 has 13 amino acids. V lost 7 bases to trimming and J lost 7 bases; unmatched junction nucleotides: 5. Looked up from germline, CDR1 is LNHDA and CDR2 is SQIVND (reference sequence).

The genes are TRBV29-1 and TRBJ1-1; maybe TRBD1 (5 bases). Germline V lookup: CDR1 SQVTM, CDR2 ANQGSEA. There are 17 residues in the CDR3. V gave up 7 bases and J gave up 2 bases, with 26 bases separating them. The CDR3 DNA follows: TGCAGCGCCTCACGGGAAGTTGGGGGTGGGATTAACACTGAAGCTTTCTTT. This codes for CSASREVGGGINTEAFF.

The chain couples TRBV30 to TRBJ2-1, with a possible D match to TRBD2 (5 bases). CDR3 length: 15 residues. V gave up 7 bases and J gave up 0 bases, with 16 bases separating them. Germline assignment: CDR1 GTSNPN and CDR2 SVGIG (reference sequence). The CDR3 loop is CASTAGSSSYNEQFF. The DNA of the CDR3 is TGTGCCTCCACGGCGGGTTCGAGCTCCTACAATGAGCAGTTCTTC.

This clone was counted a single time. The chain recombines TRBV4-1 with TRBJ2-7; no clear D gene. From germline, CDR1 is MGHRA and CDR2 YSYEKL. This CDR3 contains 13 residues. V lost 1 base and J lost 2, with 6 bases in between. CDR3 bases: TGCGCCAGCAGCCAAGTTACGACCTACGAGCAGTACTTC. Its translation is CASSQVTTYEQYF.

The chain recombines TRBV4-2 with TRBJ1-2; 8 nucleotides match TRBD1. The CDR3 has 18 amino acids. V lost 0 bases, J lost 5 bases, and 14 bases stayed unmatched. The germline V gene encodes CDR1 LGHNA and CDR2 YNFKEQ. The CDR3 sequence is CASSQDYGQGIGRYGYTF. CDR3 nucleotides: TGTGCCAGCAGCCAAGACTACGGACAGGGTATAGGGAGATATGGCTACACCTTC.

The rearrangement links TRBV20-1 to TRBJ2-3; D remains ambiguous. Germline CDR1 is DFQATT and CDR2 is SNEGSKA (reference sequence). Trimming took off 2 bases at V and 3 bases at J, with 3 bases between the two ends. The CDR3 loop spans 11 amino acids. The CDR3 sequence: CSARLTDTQYF. In DNA, the CDR3 is TGCAGTGCTAGACTTACAGATACGCAGTATTTT.

The V and J genes are TRBV7-6 and TRBJ2-7; D is unclear. This CDR3 is built from 15 residues. Per the germline V gene, CDR1 is SGHVS and CDR2 is FNYEAQ. Between the trimmed V and J ends, which lost 5 bases and 2 bases, there was a span of 16 bases. The CDR3 is CASSPYFGPPYEQYF. The CDR3, as DNA: TGTGCCAGCAGCCCATACTTCGGACCGCCCTACGAGCAGTACTTC.